The TCR beta chain described here comes from a study of T-cell reconstitution after alpha-beta-depleted transplantation in children. Trimming pared 1 base from V and 7 bases from J, leaving 11 bases between. Per germline, CDR1 SNHLY and CDR2 FYNNEI. The CDR3 contains 14 residues. It was with unique molecular identifiers that the TCRbeta library was prepared. Each CDR3 protein gets one entry after TCRdb re-called the PCR reads with MiXCR. The top ten hold less than 40% of the sample, which has a few hundred thousand distinct CDR3 sequences, 20% to 30% seen once. This chain links TRBV2 with TRBJ2-1, with a tentative D call TRBD2 (5 bases). This material consisted of PBMCs, taken before TCRalphabeta/CD19-depleted stem cell transplant. The receptor was isolated from a boy younger than two with Wiskott-Aldrich syndrome, due to receive a stem cell transplant. CDR3 amino acids: CASSEVLVANEQFF. In nucleotides, the CDR3 is TGTGCCAGCAGTGAAGTACTAGTCGCAAATGAGCAGTTCTTC.